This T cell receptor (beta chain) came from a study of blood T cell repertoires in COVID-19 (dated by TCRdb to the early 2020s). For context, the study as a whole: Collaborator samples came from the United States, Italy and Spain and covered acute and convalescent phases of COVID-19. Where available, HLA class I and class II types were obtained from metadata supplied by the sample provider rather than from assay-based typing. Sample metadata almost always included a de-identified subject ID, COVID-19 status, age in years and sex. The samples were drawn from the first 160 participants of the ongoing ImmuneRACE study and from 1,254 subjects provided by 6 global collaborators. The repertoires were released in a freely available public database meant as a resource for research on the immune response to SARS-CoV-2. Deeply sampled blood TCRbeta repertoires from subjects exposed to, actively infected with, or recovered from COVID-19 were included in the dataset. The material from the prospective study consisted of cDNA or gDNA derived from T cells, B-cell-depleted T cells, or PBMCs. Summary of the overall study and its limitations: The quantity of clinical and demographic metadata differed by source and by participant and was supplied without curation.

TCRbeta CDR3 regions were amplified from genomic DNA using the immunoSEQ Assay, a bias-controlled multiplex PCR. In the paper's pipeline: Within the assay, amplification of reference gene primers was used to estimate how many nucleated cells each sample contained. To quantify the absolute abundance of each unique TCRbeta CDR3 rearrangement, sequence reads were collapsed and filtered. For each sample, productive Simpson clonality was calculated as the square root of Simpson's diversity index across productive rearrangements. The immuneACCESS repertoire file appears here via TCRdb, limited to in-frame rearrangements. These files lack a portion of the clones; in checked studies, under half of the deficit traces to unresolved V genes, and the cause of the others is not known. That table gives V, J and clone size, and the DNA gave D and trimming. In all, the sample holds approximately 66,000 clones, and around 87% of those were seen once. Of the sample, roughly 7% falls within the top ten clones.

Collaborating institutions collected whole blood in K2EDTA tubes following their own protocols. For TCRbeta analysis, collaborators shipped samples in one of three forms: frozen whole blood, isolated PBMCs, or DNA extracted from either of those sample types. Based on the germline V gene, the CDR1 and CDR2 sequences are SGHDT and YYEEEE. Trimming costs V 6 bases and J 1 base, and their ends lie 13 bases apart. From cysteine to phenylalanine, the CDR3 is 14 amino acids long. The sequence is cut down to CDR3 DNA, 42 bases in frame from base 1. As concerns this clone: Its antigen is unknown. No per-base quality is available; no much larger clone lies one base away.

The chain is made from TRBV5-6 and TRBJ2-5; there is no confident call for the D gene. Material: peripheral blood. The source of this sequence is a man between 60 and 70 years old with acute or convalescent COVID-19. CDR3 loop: CASNSRMLQETQYF. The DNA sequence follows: TGTGCCAGCAATAGTAGAATGCTCCAAGAGACCCAGTACTTC.